The sequence of this T cell receptor (beta chain) was determined in a study of blood T cell repertoires in COVID-19 (dated by TCRdb to the early 2020s). About the full investigation: Collaborator samples came from the United States, Italy and Spain and covered acute and convalescent phases of COVID-19. The prospective study material was composed of cDNA or gDNA derived from T cells, B-cell-depleted T cells, or PBMCs. The dataset comprised deeply sampled blood TCRbeta repertoires from subjects exposed to, actively infected with, or recovered from COVID-19. The repertoires were released in a freely available public database meant as a resource for research on the immune response to SARS-CoV-2. The samples were drawn from the first 160 participants of the ongoing ImmuneRACE study and from 1,254 subjects provided by 6 global collaborators. The sample metadata nearly always contained a de-identified subject ID, COVID-19 status, age in years and sex. Where available, HLA class I and class II types were taken from metadata supplied by the sample provider and were not determined by assay-based typing.

The immunoSEQ Assay, a bias-controlled multiplex PCR, was used to amplify TCRbeta CDR3 regions from genomic DNA. The published analysis was carried out like this. The number of nucleated cells in each sample was estimated from the amplification of reference gene primers within the assay. To quantify the absolute abundance of each unique TCRbeta CDR3 rearrangement, sequence reads were collapsed and filtered. Productive Simpson clonality was computed per sample as the square root of Simpson's diversity index over productive rearrangements. The table was pulled from immuneACCESS by TCRdb, which kept in-frame rearrangements only. Such tables lose some clones; where checked, under half of the loss comes from unresolved V genes, and the rest has no known cause. Clonal size and the V and J genes are those of that table, whereas D and trimming came from the DNA. The sample table records fewer than 200,000 clones; roughly 87% of these occur just once. The ten largest clones take up 1.6% of the sample.

What the authors observed across the whole study: The quantity of clinical and demographic metadata differed by source and by participant and was supplied without curation.

Regarding this clone: No antigen is known for it. It has no much larger one-base neighbor in the sample; base qualities were not kept.

Whole blood was collected in K2EDTA tubes by collaborating institutions according to the institutions' own protocols. For TCRbeta analysis, collaborators shipped samples as frozen whole blood, isolated PBMCs, or DNA extracted from either of those sample types. For CDR1 and CDR2, the germline V gene (reference sequence) lists SEHNR and FQNEAQ. From the cysteine up to the phenylalanine, the CDR3 has a length of 15 residues. The retained sequence is limited to the CDR3, 45 bases, with the frame set at the first base. The junction shows trimming of 1 base on V and 2 bases on J, plus 9 bases between the germline ends.

The receptor comes from a woman in her 50s with acute or convalescent COVID-19. Here the chain combines TRBV7-9 and TRBJ1-3; the D gene remains uncertain. Sequenced: peripheral blood. The CDR3 region has the sequence CASSLVWSTGNTIYF. The base sequence is TGTGCCAGCAGCTTAGTTTGGAGTACTGGAAACACCATATATTTT.